A selection of T cell receptor beta chains follows, all from one sample in a study of blood T cell repertoires in COVID-19. Some clones are missing from TCRdb's copy, which holds only in-frame ones; the method was immunoSEQ multiplex PCR. The sample has about 200,000 clones; roughly 84% are singletons. Sequencing used peripheral blood. These receptor sequences come from a man aged 50 to 60 with active or convalescent COVID-19. Both conserved end residues are part of each CDR3. D genes are given only for firm matches. Only some rows state a clone size, as once, few, many or a class for expanded clones.

D: TRBD1; J: TRBJ1-1; size: .; V: TRBV11-2; DNA: TGTGCCAGCAGCTGGGACAGGTCATACACTGAAGCTTTCTTT; CDR3: CASSWDRSYTEAFF
D: TRBD2; J: TRBJ2-1; size: .; V: TRBV9; DNA: TGTGCCAGCAGCTCCCGGACTAGCGGGGGGGCCGCTGAGCAGTTCTTC; CDR3: CASSSRTSGGAAEQFF
D: .; J: TRBJ1-3; size: once; V: TRBV28; DNA: TGTGCCAGCAGTTTAACTGGAGGTGGAAACACCATATATTTT; CDR3: CASSLTGGGNTIYF
D: .; J: TRBJ2-7; size: .; V: TRBV4-1; DNA: TGCGCCAGCAGCCAAACAGGGGGAGGGTACGAGCAGTACTTC; CDR3: CASSQTGGGYEQYF
D: TRBD1; J: TRBJ2-1; size: .; V: TRBV5-1; DNA: TGCGCCAGCAGCTCGCGACCTCGACAGGGGGCCGAGGATGAGCAGTTCTTC; CDR3: CASSSRPRQGAEDEQFF
D: TRBD1; J: TRBJ1-2; size: .; V: TRBV12-3/TRBV12-4; DNA: TGTGCCAGCAGTCCTGGACAGGGCAGGGGCTACACCTTC; CDR3: CASSPGQGRGYTF
D: TRBD2; J: TRBJ2-1; size: .; V: TRBV5-8; DNA: TGTGCCAGCCCCGCCCGGGGGAGGGCCTCCTACAATGAGCAGTTCTTC; CDR3: CASPARGRASYNEQFF
D: TRBD1; J: TRBJ2-3; size: once; V: TRBV7-9; DNA: TGTGCCAGCAGCTTATGGGACAGGGATAAGGATACGCAGTATTTT; CDR3: CASSLWDRDKDTQYF
D: .; J: TRBJ1-1; size: .; V: TRBV4-3; DNA: TGCGCCAGCAGCCAAGATAGGCAGGGATGGGAGGTTGACACTGAAGCTTTCTTT; CDR3: CASSQDRQGWEVDTEAFF
D: .; J: TRBJ2-5; size: .; V: TRBV7-9; DNA: TGTGCCAGCAGCTTAGGGGTGGGCTACCAAGAGACCCAGTACTTC; CDR3: CASSLGVGYQETQYF
D: .; J: TRBJ2-6; size: .; V: TRBV19; DNA: TGTGCCAGTAGTATTAGGGGAACGGCTGGGGCCAACGTCCTGACTTTC; CDR3: CASSIRGTAGANVLTF
D: .; J: TRBJ1-1; size: few; V: TRBV3-1/TRBV3-2; DNA: TGTGCCAGCAGCCAGACCGCGGGCACTGAAGCTTTCTTT; CDR3: CASSQTAGTEAFF
D: .; J: TRBJ1-1; size: .; V: TRBV25-1; DNA: TGTGCCAGCAGCCTTAACACTGAAGCTTTCTTT; CDR3: CASSLNTEAFF
D: .; J: TRBJ2-2; size: .; V: TRBV10-3; DNA: TGTGCCATCAGTGAAAGGGGGACGGCGAACACCGGGGAGCTGTTTTTT; CDR3: CAISERGTANTGELFF
D: TRBD2; J: TRBJ2-7; size: once; V: TRBV3-1/TRBV3-2; DNA: TGTGCCAGCAGCCAGAGGACATCCGGGAGGGCCGAGCAGTACTTC; CDR3: CASSQRTSGRAEQYF
D: TRBD2; J: TRBJ2-5; size: .; V: TRBV6-2/TRBV6-3; DNA: TGTGCCAGCAGCCAACTAGCGGGGGGCTTCCAAGAGACCCAGTACTTC; CDR3: CASSQLAGGFQETQYF
D: TRBD1; J: TRBJ1-1; size: .; V: TRBV9; DNA: TGTGCCAGCAGCAATGACAGGGGCGGTAACACTGAAGCTTTCTTT; CDR3: CASSNDRGGNTEAFF
D: TRBD1; J: TRBJ1-4; size: .; V: TRBV5-1; DNA: TGCGCCAGCAGCTTGGGCGGACAGGGCTGGCTGTTTTTT; CDR3: CASSLGGQGWLFF
D: .; J: TRBJ1-6; size: .; V: TRBV18; DNA: TGTGCCAGCTCCCCGGAGGGGCAAGGATCACCCCTCCACTTT; CDR3: CASSPEGQGSPLHF
D: TRBD1; J: TRBJ1-5; size: .; V: TRBV27; DNA: TGTGCCAGCAGTTCGCGGACAGGGAGGATGGGAAATCAGCCCCAGCATTTT; CDR3: CASSSRTGRMGNQPQHF
D: .; J: TRBJ2-1; size: .; V: TRBV4-2; DNA: TGTGCCAGCAGCCAAGTCCCGATGCTCGAGGGCTTTAATGAGCAGTTCTTC; CDR3: CASSQVPMLEGFNEQFF
D: .; J: TRBJ2-3; size: .; V: TRBV18; DNA: TGTGCCAGCTCACCACCAAGCGGGCGCACAGATACGCAGTATTTT; CDR3: CASSPPSGRTDTQYF
D: TRBD1; J: TRBJ1-1; size: .; V: TRBV4-1; DNA: TGCGCCAGCAGCCCAGGGGGGTGGACTGAAGCTTTCTTT; CDR3: CASSPGGWTEAFF
D: TRBD1; J: TRBJ1-1; size: .; V: TRBV7-2; DNA: TGTGCCAGCAGCTTGGACAGGGCCAACACTGAAGCTTTCTTT; CDR3: CASSLDRANTEAFF
D: TRBD1; J: TRBJ1-6; size: .; V: TRBV28; DNA: TGTGCCAGCAGGATGACAGGGGAAAATTCACCCCTCCACTTT; CDR3: CASRMTGENSPLHF
D: TRBD1; J: TRBJ1-1; size: .; V: TRBV7-3; DNA: TGTGCCAGCAGCTCGACAGGGTTTTCTACTGAAGCTTTCTTT; CDR3: CASSSTGFSTEAFF
D: .; J: TRBJ2-1; size: .; V: TRBV19; DNA: TGTGCCAGTAGTAGTCAGGTTTACAATGAGCAGTTCTTC; CDR3: CASSSQVYNEQFF
D: TRBD1; J: TRBJ1-5; size: once; V: TRBV6-2/TRBV6-3; DNA: TGTGCCAGCAGTTCCACGACAGGGAATCAGCCCCAGCATTTT; CDR3: CASSSTTGNQPQHF
D: TRBD1; J: TRBJ2-7; size: .; V: TRBV5-6; DNA: TGTGCCAGCAGCCCGGGACAGGGGGTCAGCTCCTACGAGCAGTACTTC; CDR3: CASSPGQGVSSYEQYF
D: .; J: TRBJ1-1; size: few; V: TRBV29-1; DNA: TGCAGCGTTGAAGGGCAGACAAACACTGAAGCTTTCTTT; CDR3: CSVEGQTNTEAFF
D: .; J: TRBJ1-4; size: .; V: TRBV5-1; DNA: TGCGCCAGCAGCCCGGGAAGGTGGGGACTTGGTGAAAAACTGTTTTTT; CDR3: CASSPGRWGLGEKLFF
D: .; J: TRBJ1-1; size: .; V: TRBV10-3; DNA: TGTGCCACCGTTATGAACACTGAAGCTTTCTTT; CDR3: CATVMNTEAFF
D: .; J: TRBJ2-6; size: .; V: TRBV5-4; DNA: TGTGCCAGCAGCCCACTTCTAGAGGGGGCCAACGTCCTGACTTTC; CDR3: CASSPLLEGANVLTF
D: .; J: TRBJ1-6; size: .; V: TRBV10-3; DNA: TGTGCCATCAGTGACGGGGTGATGGGTTCACCCCTCCACTTT; CDR3: CAISDGVMGSPLHF